A single T cell receptor beta chain is shown here with its context. Its matching antigen is unknown. The sample belongs to a study of brain T cells in children with intractable seizures. The study, taken as a whole, reports: HCMV serostatus was not known, and viral specificity came from CDR3 similarity only. Pre-surgery blood may have been undersampled, hiding some clones.

The table came from immunoSEQ multiplex PCR; TCRdb's copy has only in-frame clones and leaves some out. The data hold approximately 44,000 clones, with 75% to 95% observed a single time. Surgery cases with the highest brain T cell transcript signatures were chosen for sequencing. This TCR was recovered from a girl aged 2-10 years with tuberous sclerosis and intractable seizures. Source: peripheral blood, taken at surgery.

DNA for the CDR3: TGTGCCAGCAGCTCCTCGACAGGGAACTATGGCTACACCTTC. As protein: CASSSSTGNYGYTF. V usage is TRBV9 and J usage is TRBJ1-2; 7 nucleotides match TRBD1. The ends lost 4 bases at V and 2 bases at J; junction bases unmatched: 5. From germline, CDR1 is SGDLS and CDR2 YYNGEE. This CDR3 spans 14 amino acids.